This T cell receptor (beta chain) was retrieved from a study of Ad26.COV2.S vaccination and SARS-CoV-2 variants. Turning to the study itself: By the intramuscular route, Ad26.COV2.S was given once, or twice 56 days apart. Study-wide points: Non-spike TCR breadth did not differ much between vaccine and placebo recipients.

Sequencing used immunoSEQ multiplex PCR; TCRdb keeps in-frame clones, though not all of them. The sample holds 380,000 or so clones, roughly 89% seen once. On this clone: The antigen is not known.

Treatment reported: approximately 18 received Ad26.COV2.S at low or high dose, single or two shots; about 5 received placebo; per-sample allocation not given. Repertoires come from day 63 after the first vaccine or placebo injection. The sample came from a Boston adult aged 18-55 years. An Ad26 vector expressing Wuhan-strain SARS-CoV-2 spike served as the vaccine. The germline V and J ends were trimmed by 3 bases and 0 bases, with 12 bases remaining between them. The CDR3 totals 15 residues. Germline CDR1 and CDR2: DFQATT and SNEGSKA (reference sequence). The gene calls are TRBV20-1 and TRBJ2-4; D remains ambiguous. This receptor was identified in a person aged 18 to 65 who received the Ad26.COV2.S COVID-19 vaccine or a placebo. Sequences were derived from peripheral blood, sampled in a trial of Ad26.COV2.S vaccine versus placebo. CDR3 amino acids: CSASSAAIAKNIQYF. The CDR3 nucleotides read TGCAGTGCTAGTAGTGCCGCTATAGCCAAAAACATTCAGTACTTC.